The 15 T cell receptor beta chains given below trace back to one sample, sequenced in a study of blood T cell repertoires in COVID-19. Produced via immunoSEQ multiplex PCR; TCRdb's table is partial and in-frame only. The repertoire holds tens of thousands of clones, 70% to 90% seen once, with about 7% in the top ten. Material for sequencing was peripheral blood. All receptors derive from a woman older than 75 with acute or convalescent COVID-19.

This chain links TRBV5-1 with TRBJ1-1, with D possibly matching TRBD1 (6 bases). The germline V gene encodes CDR1 SGHRS and CDR2 YFSETQ. V was pared by 4 bases and J by 0 bases, with 16 bases between. The CDR3 runs to 16 residues. CDR3 loop: CASSPRTGYLNTEAFF. CDR3 DNA: TGCGCCAGCAGCCCCCGAACAGGGTATCTGAACACTGAAGCTTTCTTT.

The CDR3 nucleotides are TGTGCCAGCAGTGTAGGAACAGAAGAGACCCAGTACTTC. Translating gives CASSVGTEETQYF. The chain joins TRBV2 to TRBJ2-5; no definite D call. Germline V gives CDR1 SNHLY, CDR2 FYNNEI. The CDR3 consists of 13 residues. Trimming shortened V by 4 bases and J by 3 bases, and 9 bases separated the two germline ends.

The gene calls are TRBV28 and TRBJ2-1; TRBD2 agrees at 8 bases. J was trimmed by 7 bases and V by 5 bases; bases with no gene match: 7. The CDR3 consists of 14 residues. The V gene's germline CDR1 is MDHEN and CDR2 SYDVKM. The chain's CDR3 is CASSTSGYWNEQFF. The CDR3 DNA sequence: TGTGCCAGCAGTACTAGCGGCTACTGGAATGAGCAGTTCTTC.

The V and J genes are TRBV2 and TRBJ1-4; 10 bases map to TRBD1. V shed 3 bases, J shed 8 bases, and the junction held 6 bases outside the gene matches. The CDR3 contains 15 residues. CDR1 is SNHLY and CDR2 is FYNNEI in the germline V gene. The DNA for the CDR3 is TGTGCCAGCAGTGAGAGGGACAGGGGAAAAGAAAAACTGTTTTTT. Encoded protein: CASSERDRGKEKLFF.

The chain uses TRBV7-9 and TRBJ2-5; D is undetermined. CDR3 length equals 15 residues. With 4 bases removed from V and 2 bases from J, the gap between germline ends came to 14 bases. The germline gives CDR1 SEHNR, CDR2 FQNEAQ (reference sequence). The CDR3 nucleotides read TGTGCCAGCAGCTCCTTTCTAGGAACTCAAGAGACCCAGTACTTC. It encodes CASSSFLGTQETQYF.

This clone was seen only a few times. This chain joins TRBV11-2 and TRBJ1-2; 7 nucleotides align to TRBD1. Germline lookup yields CDR1 SGHAT and CDR2 FQNNGV. J lost 5 bases, V lost 2 bases, and 8 bases had no gene match. This CDR3 has 15 residues. CDR3 amino acids: CASSLRTGTEYGYTF. The CDR3 DNA reads as TGTGCCAGCAGCTTACGGACCGGGACAGAGTATGGCTACACCTTC.

This sequence joins TRBV11-2 and TRBJ1-1; 11 positions agree with TRBD1. CDR1 is SGHAT and CDR2 is FQNNGV in the germline V gene. J gave up 2 bases and V 4 bases, and 3 bases lay outside the gene matches. The length of the CDR3 is 15 residues. In DNA form, the CDR3 reads TGTGCCAGCAGCTCCGGACAGGGGGCAAACACTGAAGCTTTCTTT. Its translation: CASSSGQGANTEAFF.

The chain combines TRBV5-1 with TRBJ2-2; the match to TRBD1 covers 8 bases. Losses at the gene ends were 4 bases for V and 2 bases for J; bases not matched to a gene: 4. Germline V CDR1 and CDR2: SGHRS, YFSETQ. The CDR3 covers 15 residues. The CDR3 spells CASSRDRQNTGELFF. CDR3 nucleotide sequence: TGCGCCAGCAGCAGGGACAGGCAAAACACCGGGGAGCTGTTTTTT.

This chain connects TRBV11-1 to TRBJ1-5, with D unclear. The length of the CDR3 is 13 residues. V dropped 2 bases and J dropped 1 base, with 3 bases sitting between them. Germline CDR1 reads SGHAT; CDR2 reads FQDESV (reference sequence). The CDR3 bases are TGTGCCAGCAGCTTACAAAGCAATCAGCCCCAGCATTTT. Translated: CASSLQSNQPQHF.

A single count supports this clone. The chain has TRBV25-1 and TRBJ1-2; D is possibly TRBD1 (5 bases). The CDR3 runs 13 residues. Between the trimmed V and J ends, which lost 4 bases and 6 bases, there was a span of 12 bases. The V gene's germline CDR1 is MGHDK and CDR2 SYGVNS. CDR3: CASSVQGMHGYTF. The CDR3 nucleotides are TGTGCCAGCAGTGTCCAGGGTATGCATGGCTACACCTTC.

The chain carries TRBV7-9 and TRBJ2-1, with 12 bases matching TRBD2. The CDR3 totals 16 residues. Germline CDR1 is SEHNR and CDR2 is FQNEAQ (reference sequence). The ends lost 4 bases at V and 5 bases at J; junction bases unmatched: 6. The DNA for the CDR3 is TGTGCCAGCAGCTCCCGGACTAGCGGGGCCAACAATGAGCAGTTCTTC. Its protein is CASSSRTSGANNEQFF.

This chain connects TRBV7-2 to TRBJ2-1; 9 positions match TRBD2. Germline lookup yields CDR1 SGHTA and CDR2 FQGNSA. Germline trimming cut 5 bases from V and 2 bases from J; bases unmatched to any gene: 4. This CDR3 has 15 amino acids. The CDR3 protein is CASSPPSGAYNEQFF. The CDR3 bases are TGTGCCAGCAGCCCTCCTAGCGGGGCCTACAATGAGCAGTTCTTC.

The chain's CDR3 is CASSSTGTRGADTQYF. The CDR3 region has the DNA TGTGCCAGCAGTTCTACCGGGACTAGAGGGGCAGATACGCAGTATTTT. V usage is TRBV6-5 and J usage is TRBJ2-3; 8 nucleotides agree with TRBD2. Germline CDR1 reads MNHEY; CDR2 reads SVGAGI. The CDR3 is 16 residues long. Losses at the gene ends were 4 bases for V and 4 bases for J; bases not matched to a gene: 10.

This rearrangement joins TRBV7-2 to TRBJ1-1; 7 bases agree with TRBD1. Looked up from germline, CDR1 is SGHTA and CDR2 is FQGNSA. This CDR3 spans 14 amino acids. The J segment lost 6 bases and the V segment lost 5 bases, leaving 9 bases of the junction unmatched. CDR3 sequence: CASSPPDRVAEAFF. The CDR3 DNA reads as TGTGCCAGCAGCCCACCCGACAGGGTGGCTGAAGCTTTCTTT.

This chain links TRBV6-1 with TRBJ2-7, with 8 bases fitting TRBD2. This CDR3 has 15 amino acids. V lost 1 base, J lost 5 bases, and 7 bases stayed unmatched. Germline CDR1 reads MNHNS; CDR2 reads SASEGT. The CDR3 loop reads CASSEVQAGAHEQYF. The CDR3 nucleotides read TGTGCCAGCAGTGAAGTCCAAGCGGGGGCGCACGAGCAGTACTTC.